These 31 T cell receptor beta chains came from one sample sequenced in a study of blood T cell repertoires in COVID-19. The method was immunoSEQ multiplex PCR; TCRdb's version includes in-frame clones alone and lacks a portion of them. The sample lists approximately 260,000 clones; approximately 86% were seen once. Sequencing used PBMCs or T cells enriched from blood (not recorded which). The receptors derive from a woman in her forties with acute COVID-19.

The V call is TRBV6-2 or TRBV6-3, the J call TRBJ2-5, with TRBD1 matching over 8 bases. Germline V CDR1 and CDR2: MNHEY, SVGEGT. The CDR3 consists of 16 residues. The J segment lost 2 bases and the V segment lost 0 bases, leaving 5 bases of the junction unmatched. The CDR3 bases are TGTGCCAGCAGTTACTCCCAACAGGGGGATCAAGAGACCCAGTACTTC. Translation gives CASSYSQQGDQETQYF.

This chain connects TRBV5-1 to TRBJ2-2; D is perhaps TRBD2 (5 bases). Between the trimmed V and J ends, which lost 1 base and 5 bases, there was a span of 9 bases. The CDR3 totals 14 residues. CDR1 SGHRS and CDR2 YFSETQ come from the germline V gene. The CDR3 DNA is TGCGCCAGCAGCTTGCGGACTCTTACCGGGGAGCTGTTTTTT. This encodes CASSLRTLTGELFF.

The V call is TRBV5-1, the J call TRBJ2-7, with 9 bases fitting TRBD1. Per germline, CDR1 SGHRS and CDR2 YFSETQ. This CDR3 is built from 14 residues. V lost 1 base to trimming and J lost 6 bases; unmatched junction nucleotides: 5. In nucleotides, the CDR3 is TGCGCCAGCAGCTTGATACAGGGGGCGGGCGAGCAGTACTTC. This gives the protein CASSLIQGAGEQYF.

This chain uses TRBV19 with TRBJ2-1; 7 bases line up with TRBD2. The germline V gene has CDR1 LNHDA and CDR2 SQIVND (reference sequence). The CDR3 runs 15 residues. V lost 7 bases, J lost 6 bases, and 12 bases stayed unmatched. CDR3 amino acids: CASMSGLAVTNEQFF. The CDR3 coding sequence is TGTGCCAGTATGAGTGGTCTAGCGGTTACCAATGAGCAGTTCTTC.

The rearrangement links TRBV5-5 to TRBJ2-3; TRBD2 aligns across 11 bases. From germline, CDR1 is SGHKS and CDR2 YYEKEE (reference sequence). This CDR3 has 16 amino acids. J gave up 2 bases and V 0 bases, and 2 bases lay outside the gene matches. Written as DNA, the CDR3 is TGTGCCAGCAGCTTGGCGACTAGCGGGGTCACAGATACGCAGTATTTT. This codes for CASSLATSGVTDTQYF.

This clone was seen only a few times. This sequence joins TRBV10-2 and TRBJ2-7, with 10 bases lining up with TRBD1. Germline V gene sequence: CDR1 WSHSY, CDR2 SAAADI. The V segment lost 5 bases and the J segment 5 bases; nucleotides outside the gene matches: 9. The CDR3 is made up of 15 amino acids. DNA for the CDR3: TGCGCCAGCAGTCCACCGGGACAGGGGATTGACGAGCAGTACTTC. Amino acid sequence: CASSPPGQGIDEQYF.

The chain couples TRBV5-1 to TRBJ1-4, with unresolved D. Germline CDR1 reads SGHRS; CDR2 reads YFSETQ. The V gene lost 4 bases and the J gene lost 4 bases, with 11 bases spanning the gap. This CDR3 spans 14 amino acids. CDR3 DNA: TGCGCCAGCAGCCCGGGTGGATTTAATGAAAAACTGTTTTTT. It encodes CASSPGGFNEKLFF.

V gene TRBV6-6 combines with J gene TRBJ1-1; TRBD1 is a possible D gene (6 bases). This CDR3 is 14 amino acids long. Germline lookup yields CDR1 MNHNY and CDR2 SVGAGI (reference sequence). V lost 6 bases and J 4 bases, leaving 15 bases between the germline ends. The CDR3 region is CASRAKGERTEAFF. The CDR3 coding sequence is TGTGCCAGCAGAGCAAAGGGGGAGCGCACTGAAGCTTTCTTT.

The chain combines TRBV19 with TRBJ2-7; 11 bases align to TRBD2. The CDR3 covers 15 residues. Unmatched junction bases numbered 9, after V lost 5 bases and J lost 6 bases. CDR1 LNHDA and CDR2 SQIVND come from the germline V gene (reference sequence). The CDR3, as DNA: TGTGCCAGTAGTCAAGGGACTAGCGGAATTGCCGAGCAGTACTTC. This encodes CASSQGTSGIAEQYF.

The V call is TRBV5-1, the J call TRBJ1-1; TRBD1 matches 7 bases. With V trimmed by 4 bases and J by 3 bases, 3 bases remained unmatched. CDR3 length equals 13 residues. Per the germline V gene, CDR1 is SGHRS and CDR2 is YFSETQ. The CDR3 is CASSRTGDTEAFF. DNA of the CDR3: TGCGCCAGCAGCCGTACAGGGGACACTGAAGCTTTCTTT.

The table lists this clone with many counts. The gene calls are TRBV27 and TRBJ2-1, with D hard to call. Germline V CDR1 and CDR2: MNHEY, SMNVEV (reference sequence). Trimming stripped 2 bases from V and 5 bases from J, with 7 bases between. The CDR3 is 13 residues long. The CDR3 coding sequence is TGTGCCAGCAGTTTAGAACTTCACAATGAGCAGTTCTTC. It is translated as CASSLELHNEQFF.

CDR3 bases: TGTGCCAGCTCACCACCGAGACTGACCTACGAGCAGTACTTC. This gives the protein CASSPPRLTYEQYF. The chain links TRBV18 to TRBJ2-7; D gene ambiguous. V lost 0 bases, J lost 2 bases, and 8 bases lay in between. This CDR3 has 14 amino acids. The germline V gene encodes CDR1 KGHSH and CDR2 LQKENI. The variable domain in full, with the rest retrieved from reference TRBV18 and TRBJ2-7, is NAGVMQNPRHLVRRRGQEARLRCSPMKGHSHVYWYRQLPEEGLKFMVYLQKENIIDESGMPKERFSAEFPKEGPSILRIQQVVRGDSAAYFCASSPPRLTYEQYFGPGTRLTVT.

V and J are TRBV11-3 and TRBJ1-2, with D tentatively TRBD1 (5 bases). The CDR3 runs to 13 residues. Germline V gene data show CDR1 as SGHNT and CDR2 as YENEEA. Trimming took off 1 base at V and 8 bases at J, with 11 bases between the two ends. CDR3 DNA sequence: TGTGCCAGCAGCTTAGCGCAGGGAGGGGGCTACACCTTC. Translated: CASSLAQGGGYTF.

The rearrangement joins TRBV7-9 to TRBJ2-5, with D perhaps TRBD2 (5 bases). V lost 4 bases, J lost 5 bases, and 8 bases lay in between. CDR3 length equals 12 residues. In germline, CDR1 is SEHNR, CDR2 FQNEAQ (reference sequence). The CDR3 protein is CASSYIAETQYF. The CDR3 DNA follows: TGTGCCAGCAGCTACATAGCGGAGACCCAGTACTTC.

The rearrangement uses TRBV30 and TRBJ2-7; D possibly corresponds to TRBD1 (5 bases). V was shortened by 4 bases and J by 1 base, with 8 bases between the two germline ends. CDR3 length equals 12 residues. CDR1 GTSNPN and CDR2 SVGIG come from the germline V gene (reference sequence). The CDR3 DNA sequence: TGTGCCTGGACTCAGGGTTCCTACGAGCAGTACTTC. It is translated as CAWTQGSYEQYF. Combining the CDR3 with reference TRBV30 and TRBJ2-7 gives the whole variable domain SQTIHQWPATLVQPVGSPLSLECTVEGTSNPNLYWYRQAAGRGLQLLFYSVGIGQISSEVPQNLSASRPQDRQFILSSKKLLLSDSGFYLCAWTQGSYEQYFGPGTRLTVT.

This chain uses TRBV30 with TRBJ2-4; D is uncertain. The CDR3 has 13 amino acids. Per germline, CDR1 GTSNPN and CDR2 SVGIG (reference sequence). V dropped 8 bases and J dropped 0 bases, with 11 bases sitting between them. This chain's CDR3 is CAGDKLAKNIQYF. CDR3 DNA: TGTGCCGGTGACAAGCTAGCCAAAAACATTCAGTACTTC.

CDR3 region: CASSSTSGRVLEQYF. Written as DNA, the CDR3 is TGTGCCAGCAGCTCCACTAGCGGGAGAGTCTTGGAGCAGTACTTC. The chain employs TRBV11-2 and TRBJ2-7; the match to TRBD2 covers 11 bases. V gave up 4 bases and J gave up 7 bases; unmatched junction bases: 9. The CDR3 length is 15 residues. The germline V gene has CDR1 SGHAT and CDR2 FQNNGV. The full variable domain, its missing parts supplied by reference TRBV11-2 and TRBJ2-7, is EAGVAQSPRYKIIEKRQSVAFWCNPISGHATLYWYQQILGQGPKLLIQFQNNGVVDDSQLPKDRFSAERLKGVDSTLKIQPAKLEDSAVYLCASSSTSGRVLEQYFGPGTRLTVT.

The CDR3 DNA reads TGTGCCAGCAGTTACCGGACAGGGGGCGTTTCACCCCTCCACTTT. Its translation: CASSYRTGGVSPLHF. This chain connects TRBV6-5 to TRBJ1-6, with 11 nucleotides matching TRBD1. Trimming cost V 2 bases and J 9 bases; bases outside gene matches: 3. Germline assignment: CDR1 MNHEY and CDR2 SVGAGI. The CDR3 is 15 amino acids.

This rearrangement joins TRBV13 to TRBJ2-1, with TRBD2 as a possible D gene (5 bases). Trimming cost V 4 bases and J 4 bases, with 14 bases left between them. There are 15 residues in the CDR3. CDR1 and CDR2 from the germline V gene are PRHDT and FYEKMQ (reference sequence). CDR3 sequence reads: CASSWRSGEYNEQFF. CDR3 DNA sequence: TGTGCCAGCAGCTGGAGATCCGGGGAGTACAATGAGCAGTTCTTC.

As concerns this clone: The sample contains more than one DNA sequence encoding this CDR3. The chain links TRBV7-9 to TRBJ2-7, with D perhaps TRBD1 (5 bases). This CDR3 contains 13 residues. V was trimmed by 8 bases and J by 0 bases, leaving 11 bases between them. Germline assignment: CDR1 SEHNR and CDR2 FQNEAQ (reference sequence). In nucleotides, the CDR3 is TGTGCCAGCGGGGCGACACCCTCCTACGAGCAGTACTTC. It yields the protein CASGATPSYEQYF.

J is TRBJ1-1 and V is TRBV7-3; D might be TRBD1 (5 bases). The CDR3 runs 13 residues. V lost 5 bases to trimming and J lost 1 base, with 8 bases between them. The germline V gene has CDR1 SGHTA and CDR2 FQGTGA. Here the CDR3 reads CASSPGGNTEAFF. In DNA form, the CDR3 reads TGTGCCAGCAGCCCCGGGGGGAACACTGAAGCTTTCTTT. The full variable domain, with the rest looked up from reference TRBV7-3 and TRBJ1-1, is GAGVSQTPSNKVTEKGKYVELRCDPISGHTALYWYRQSLGQGPEFLIYFQGTGAADDSGLPNDRFFAVRPEGSVSTLKIQRTERGDSAVYLCASSPGGNTEAFFGQGTRLTVV.

The chain joins TRBV19 to TRBJ1-1, with unresolved D. The CDR3 has 15 residues. Germline V gene sequence: CDR1 LNHDA, CDR2 SQIVND (reference sequence). Deletions cut 3 bases from V and 1 base from J, with 12 bases between. This chain's CDR3 is CASSIFSGGNTEAFF. In nucleotides, the CDR3 is TGTGCCAGTAGTATTTTTTCAGGAGGGAACACTGAAGCTTTCTTT.

The rearrangement joins TRBV5-5 to TRBJ2-7; 10 nucleotides match TRBD2. Per the germline V gene, CDR1 is SGHKS and CDR2 is YYEKEE (reference sequence). J gave up 4 bases and V 0 bases, and 7 bases lay outside the gene matches. CDR3 size: 16 residues. DNA for the CDR3: TGTGCCAGCAGCTTGGTGGCTAGCGGGGGACTTTACGAGCAGTACTTC. Translating gives CASSLVASGGLYEQYF.

The gene calls are TRBV30 and TRBJ2-1; 9 nucleotides agree with TRBD1. The CDR3 has 14 residues. From germline, CDR1 is GTSNPN and CDR2 SVGIG (reference sequence). J lost 6 bases, V lost 3 bases, and 6 bases had no gene match. The DNA of the CDR3 is TGTGCCTGGAGCCCGGGACAGGGCGGCAATGAGCAGTTCTTC. Amino acids: CAWSPGQGGNEQFF.

This clone came up once. The chain carries TRBV29-1 and TRBJ1-2, with TRBD1 identical over 7 bases. The V gene end was trimmed by 4 bases and the J gene end by 3 bases; junction bases not matched to a gene: 8. The CDR3 runs 14 residues. Per germline, CDR1 SQVTM and CDR2 ANQGSEA. The CDR3 region is CSVAGQGVDYGYTF. The CDR3 DNA follows: TGCAGCGTTGCGGGGCAGGGGGTTGACTATGGCTACACCTTC.

This rearrangement joins TRBV7-9 to TRBJ1-2, with 7 nucleotides matching TRBD1. The germline CDR1 and CDR2 sequences are SEHNR and FQNEAQ (reference sequence). This CDR3 has 14 residues. Trimming removed 5 bases from V and 6 bases from J; junction bases left unmatched: 9. In DNA form, the CDR3 reads TGTGCCAGCAGCCGACAGGGCTCCCAAGATGGCTACACCTTC. This gives the protein CASSRQGSQDGYTF.

The J gene is TRBJ2-1, the V gene TRBV30; D possibly corresponds to TRBD2 (6 bases). Germline loops: CDR1 GTSNPN, CDR2 SVGIG (reference sequence). Trimming shortened V by 2 bases and J by 0 bases, and 11 bases separated the two germline ends. CDR3 length: 15 amino acids. This CDR3 reads CAWSRDSSSYNEQFF. In DNA, the CDR3 is TGTGCCTGGAGTCGGGACTCGAGCTCCTACAATGAGCAGTTCTTC.

J is TRBJ2-1 and V is TRBV7-6, with 8 bases aligning to TRBD2. CDR1 and CDR2 from the germline V gene are SGHVS and FNYEAQ. The CDR3 totals 16 residues. The V gene end was trimmed by 6 bases and the J gene end by 4 bases; junction bases not matched to a gene: 11. CDR3 protein: CASSLLSSGSYNEQFF. CDR3 sequence (DNA): TGTGCCAGCAGTCTTCTTAGCAGCGGGAGTTACAATGAGCAGTTCTTC.

The rearrangement joins TRBV5-1 to TRBJ2-3; 7 bases fit TRBD1. Germline loops: CDR1 SGHRS, CDR2 YFSETQ. Trimming took 2 bases from V and 5 from J; bases not matched to a gene: 5. This CDR3 region has 14 residues. The CDR3 is CASSFSSGGDTQYF. The CDR3 DNA reads as TGCGCCAGCAGCTTCTCGTCAGGGGGAGATACGCAGTATTTT. Filled out from reference TRBV5-1 and TRBJ2-3, the complete variable domain reads KAGVTQTPRYLIKTRGQQVTLSCSPISGHRSVSWYQQTPGQGLQFLFEYFSETQRNKGNFPGRFSGRQFSNSRSEMNVSTLELGDSALYLCASSFSSGGDTQYFGPGTRLTVL.

The CDR3 DNA follows: TGTGCCAGCAGCCAACGGGACAGGGGGCGCTACGAGCAGTACTTC. This gives the protein CASSQRDRGRYEQYF. The genes are TRBV7-6 and TRBJ2-7; TRBD1 aligns across 12 bases. The CDR3 contains 15 residues. The V gene's germline CDR1 is SGHVS and CDR2 FNYEAQ. V shed 5 bases, J shed 3 bases, and the junction held 5 bases outside the gene matches.

The gene calls are TRBV9 and TRBJ2-1; 9 nucleotides align to TRBD2. This CDR3 has 16 amino acids. Germline V gene data show CDR1 as SGDLS and CDR2 as YYNGEE. Unmatched junction bases numbered 5, after V lost 0 bases and J lost 4 bases. This chain's CDR3 is CASSVVGLAGYNEQFF. Written as DNA, the CDR3 is TGTGCCAGCAGCGTAGTTGGCCTAGCGGGGTACAATGAGCAGTTCTTC.